This TCR beta chain was sequenced during a study of regulatory T cells in long-lasting Graves disease. Overall study findings and caveats: Peripheral blood was the sole material, not thyroid tissue. A reduction in accuracy may have resulted from the small sample size.

As to time point: persistent/refractory GD, antithyroid drugs over 5 years with positive TRAb. From PBMCs, RNA was extracted and then used to make the TCR library. Tubes containing EDTA received approximately 9 milliliters of drawn peripheral blood. This clonotype was recorded a few times. Its antigen is not identified. Arm-PCR of CDR3 regions with iRepertoire HTBI primers generated TCR beta libraries. Via MiXCR, TCRdb re-called the multiplex PCR reads, giving one row per CDR3 protein. The top ten clones hold about two fifths of a sample with roughly 700,000 distinct CDR3 sequences, about 30% of them seen once. The CDR3 runs 15 residues. Germline trimming cut 2 bases from V and 8 bases from J; bases unmatched to any gene: 5. CDR1 is MNHEY and CDR2 is SVGEGT in the germline V gene.

The receptor's source is a female donor with Graves disease. The chain has TRBV6-2 or TRBV6-3 and TRBJ2-2; 10 bases are shared with TRBD2. The starting material was peripheral blood mononuclear cells (PBMCs), obtained when the disease was refractory, from a patient treated with antithyroid drugs. The CDR3 bases are TGTGCCAGCAGTTACCGGGCTAGCGGGAGAGGGGAGCTGTTTTTT. Translation: CASSYRASGRGELFF.